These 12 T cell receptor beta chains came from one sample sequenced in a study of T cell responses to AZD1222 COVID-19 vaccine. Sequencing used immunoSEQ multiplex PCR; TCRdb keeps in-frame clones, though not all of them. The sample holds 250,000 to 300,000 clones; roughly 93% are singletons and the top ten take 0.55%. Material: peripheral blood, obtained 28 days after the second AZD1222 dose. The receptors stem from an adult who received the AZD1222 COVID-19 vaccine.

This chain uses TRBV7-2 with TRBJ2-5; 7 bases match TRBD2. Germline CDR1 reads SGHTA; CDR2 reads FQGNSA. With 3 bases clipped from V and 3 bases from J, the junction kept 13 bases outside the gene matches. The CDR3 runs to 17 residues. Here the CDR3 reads CASSLGRTRVLKETQYF. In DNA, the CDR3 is TGTGCCAGCAGCTTGGGGCGGACTAGGGTTCTAAAAGAGACCCAGTACTTC. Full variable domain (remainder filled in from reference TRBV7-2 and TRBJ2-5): GAGVSQSPSNKVTEKGKDVELRCDPISGHTALYWYRQSLGQGLEFLIYFQGNSAPDKSGLPSDRFSAERTGGSVSTLTIQRTQQEDSAVYLCASSLGRTRVLKETQYFGPGTRLLVL.

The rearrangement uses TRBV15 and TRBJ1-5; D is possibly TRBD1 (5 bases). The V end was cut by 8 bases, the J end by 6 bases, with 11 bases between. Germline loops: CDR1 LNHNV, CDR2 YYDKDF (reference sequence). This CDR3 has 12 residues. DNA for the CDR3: TGTGCCACCTCTCGAGGGGTTCAGCCCCAGCATTTT. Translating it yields CATSRGVQPQHF.

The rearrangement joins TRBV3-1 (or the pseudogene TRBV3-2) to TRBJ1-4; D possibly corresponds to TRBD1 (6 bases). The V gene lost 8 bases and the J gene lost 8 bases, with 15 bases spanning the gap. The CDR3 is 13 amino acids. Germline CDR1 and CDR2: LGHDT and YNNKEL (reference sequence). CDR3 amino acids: CASAGVPREKLFF. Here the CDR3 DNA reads TGTGCCAGCGCAGGGGTCCCTCGGGAAAAACTGTTTTTT.

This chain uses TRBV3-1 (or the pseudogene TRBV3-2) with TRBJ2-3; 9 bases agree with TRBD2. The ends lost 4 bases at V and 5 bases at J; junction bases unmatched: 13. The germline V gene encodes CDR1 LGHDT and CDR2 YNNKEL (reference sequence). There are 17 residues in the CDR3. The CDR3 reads CASSPFHSGGPGDTQYF. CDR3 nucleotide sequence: TGTGCCAGCAGCCCCTTCCATAGCGGGGGACCCGGAGATACGCAGTATTTT.

The CDR3 DNA follows: TGTGCCACCAGTGATCGCCGGGGCACAGATACGCAGTATTTT. This codes for CATSDRRGTDTQYF. This chain joins TRBV24-1 and TRBJ2-3; the D is unclear. Germline V gene lookup returns CDR1 KGHDR and CDR2 SFDVKD. The V end lost 3 bases, the J end lost 1 base, and 7 bases lay between the germline ends. This CDR3 has 14 amino acids.

For the CDR3, the DNA is TGTGCCAGCAGTACTCTACGGGAGGGCCCTTACAATGAGCAGTTCTTC. As protein: CASSTLREGPYNEQFF. V is TRBV2 and J is TRBJ2-1; 8 nucleotides line up with TRBD2. The CDR3 runs 16 residues. Germline CDR1 SNHLY, CDR2 FYNNEI. V lost 5 bases and J lost 4; bases outside the gene matches: 10.

The CDR3 protein is CASSLTRSSYNSPLHF. Written as DNA, the CDR3 is TGCGCCAGCAGCTTGACACGGAGCTCCTATAATTCACCCCTCCACTTT. The V call is TRBV5-1, the J call TRBJ1-6; D is unclear. Deletions cut 1 base from V and 0 bases from J, with 8 bases between. The CDR3 spans 16 residues. CDR1 is SGHRS, CDR2 YFSETQ, per germline.

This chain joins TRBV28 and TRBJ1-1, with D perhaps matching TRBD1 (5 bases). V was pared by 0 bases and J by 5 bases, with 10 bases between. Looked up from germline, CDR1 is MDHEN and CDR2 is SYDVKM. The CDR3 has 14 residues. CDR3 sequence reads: CASSLWGRRTEAFF. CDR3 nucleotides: TGTGCCAGCAGTTTATGGGGGCGACGGACTGAAGCTTTCTTT.

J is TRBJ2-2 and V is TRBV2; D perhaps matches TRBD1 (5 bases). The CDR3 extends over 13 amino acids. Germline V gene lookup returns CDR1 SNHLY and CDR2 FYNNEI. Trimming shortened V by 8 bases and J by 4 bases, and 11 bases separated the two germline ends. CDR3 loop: CASGFQGTGELFF. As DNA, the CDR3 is TGTGCCAGCGGATTCCAGGGCACCGGGGAGCTGTTTTTT.

The CDR3 DNA reads TGCGCCAGCACCGAAGGGGACAGGGAGTTTGGAAGCTATGGCTACACCTTC. Translated: CASTEGDREFGSYGYTF. The chain joins TRBV5-1 to TRBJ1-2, with 9 bases lining up with TRBD1. V lost 6 bases to trimming and J lost 4 bases; unmatched junction nucleotides: 16. Germline CDR1 reads SGHRS; CDR2 reads YFSETQ. This CDR3 has 17 residues.

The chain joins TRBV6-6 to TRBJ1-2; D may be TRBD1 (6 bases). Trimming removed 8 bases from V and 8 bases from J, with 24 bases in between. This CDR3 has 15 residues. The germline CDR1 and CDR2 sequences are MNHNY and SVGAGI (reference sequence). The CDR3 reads CASFYPTGGWNGYTF. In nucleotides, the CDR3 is TGTGCCAGCTTTTACCCTACCGGGGGCTGGAACGGCTACACCTTC.

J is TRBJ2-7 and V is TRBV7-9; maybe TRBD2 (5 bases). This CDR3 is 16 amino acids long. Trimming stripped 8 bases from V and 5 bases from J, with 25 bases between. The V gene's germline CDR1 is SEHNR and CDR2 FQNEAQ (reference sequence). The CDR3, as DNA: TGTGCCAGCGCCCCCCCTCCCTTCTCTCCGGGAAACGAGCAGTACTTC. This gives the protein CASAPPPFSPGNEQYF.